The 16 T cell receptor beta chains below were found in one sample sequenced in a study of breast tumors, draining lymph nodes, adjacent tissues. The lymph nodes were axillary draining lymph nodes from breast cancer patients. TCRdb called the multiplex PCR reads again in MiXCR, with one record for every CDR3 protein. The repertoire includes about 150,000 distinct CDR3 sequences, roughly 33% of them detected once, and about 2.5% sits in the top ten. The sample taken for sequencing was axillary lymph node tissue. Every receptor here comes from a female donor with breast cancer. Some clones in this sample may be carry-over from other donors' samples.

Many counts were recorded for this clonotype. This chain connects TRBV12-3 or TRBV12-4 to TRBJ2-7, with TRBD1 identical over 9 bases. J was trimmed by 3 bases and V by 5 bases; bases with no gene match: 8. This CDR3 region has 15 residues. CDR3 region: CASSISGTGNYEQYF. In DNA, the CDR3 is TGTGCCAGCAGTATCTCCGGGACAGGGAACTACGAGCAGTACTTC.

This clonotype showed up many times. The chain has TRBV20-1 and TRBJ1-5; TRBD1 might be the D (6 bases). Germline CDR1 is DFQATT and CDR2 is SNEGSKA (reference sequence). The CDR3 contains 17 residues. V gave up 6 bases and J gave up 0 bases, with 21 bases separating them. For the CDR3, the DNA is TGCAGTGCCACAGGGACCGCTAGGGGTTATAGCAATCAGCCCCAGCATTTT. It encodes CSATGTARGYSNQPQHF.

This clonotype was found many times. The chain is built from TRBV9 and TRBJ2-5; D not certain. Germline CDR1 is SGDLS and CDR2 is YYNGEE. The CDR3 consists of 14 residues. Trimming removed 4 bases at V and 4 bases at J, with 14 bases between. The CDR3 DNA reads TGTGCCAGCAGCCCCCGGGCCTCGCTAGAGACCCAGTACTTC. Protein product: CASSPRASLETQYF. Using reference TRBV9 and TRBJ2-5 for the parts outside the CDR3, the full variable domain is DSGVTQTPKHLITATGQRVTLRCSPRSGDLSVYWYQQSLDQGLQFLIQYYNGEERAKGNILERFSAQQFPDLHSELNLSSLELGDSALYFCASSPRASLETQYFGPGTRLLVL.

For this clonotype: Being one base from a much bigger clone, this may be a read error. The gene calls are TRBV6-1 and TRBJ1-2, with a possible D match to TRBD1 (6 bases). The germline V gene has CDR1 MNHNS and CDR2 SASEGT. Trimming removed 6 bases at V and 4 bases at J, with 12 bases between. The CDR3 is made up of 13 amino acids. CDR3: CASRPDSLYGYTF. As DNA, the CDR3 is TGTGCCAGCAGGCCGGACAGCCTCTATGGCTACACCTTC.

The J gene is TRBJ1-5, the V gene TRBV20-1; D is undetermined. Germline assignment: CDR1 DFQATT and CDR2 SNEGSKA (reference sequence). This CDR3 region has 14 residues. The V gene lost 0 bases and the J gene lost 6 bases, with 12 bases spanning the gap. In nucleotides, the CDR3 is TGCAGTGCTAGAGACCCCGAGGCCAGTCAGCCCCAGCATTTT. It is translated as CSARDPEASQPQHF.

V and J are TRBV20-1 and TRBJ1-2, with a tentative D call TRBD1 (5 bases). V lost 5 bases and J 3 bases, leaving 13 bases between the germline ends. The V gene's germline CDR1 is DFQATT and CDR2 SNEGSKA (reference sequence). CDR3 length equals 13 residues. CDR3 sequence (DNA): TGCAGTGCTTATGGGGCAAGCCACTATGGCTACACCTTC. It specifies CSAYGASHYGYTF.

The table lists this clonotype with a few counts. With a much larger clone just one base away, this may be a read error. The gene calls are TRBV18 and TRBJ2-1; 7 bases align to TRBD2. This CDR3 is 13 amino acids long. CDR1 KGHSH and CDR2 LQKENI come from the germline V gene. V was clipped by 6 bases and J by 8 bases; unmatched bases: 7. The CDR3 region is CASSLPAGDEQFF. CDR3 coding DNA: TGTGCCAGCTCTTTACCTGCGGGGGATGAGCAGTTCTTC. Drawing the rest from reference TRBV18 and TRBJ2-1, the complete variable domain is NAGVMQNPRHLVRRRGQEARLRCSPMKGHSHVYWYRQLPEEGLKFMVYLQKENIIDESGMPKERFSAEFPKEGPSILRIQQVVRGDSAAYFCASSLPAGDEQFFGPGTRLTVL.

This clonotype was seen ten or more times. The J gene is TRBJ1-6, the V gene TRBV6-6; D is undetermined. Germline values: CDR1 MNHNY, CDR2 SVGAGI (reference sequence). The CDR3 covers 13 residues. Trimming cost V 7 bases and J 15 bases, with 19 bases left between them. CDR3 in amino acids: CASIPTMQYDLHF. The CDR3 nucleotides are TGTGCCAGCATCCCAACAATGCAGTACGACCTCCACTTT.

This clonotype was counted at least ten times. This sequence joins TRBV5-6 and TRBJ2-5; tentative D call: TRBD2 (5 bases). Looked up from germline, CDR1 is SGHDT and CDR2 is YYEEEE. The CDR3 covers 13 residues. V was clipped by 4 bases and J by 5 bases, with 12 bases between them. The CDR3 is CASSPMGGETQYF. The DNA for the CDR3 is TGTGCCAGCAGCCCAATGGGCGGGGAGACCCAGTACTTC. Complete variable domain (other parts from reference TRBV5-6 and TRBJ2-5): DAGVTQSPTHLIKTRGQQVTLRCSPKSGHDTVSWYQQALGQGPQFIFQYYEEEERQRGNFPDRFSGHQFPNYSSELNVNALLLGDSALYLCASSPMGGETQYFGPGTRLLVL.

The gene calls are TRBV6-5 and TRBJ1-1; maybe TRBD1 (5 bases). The V gene's germline CDR1 is MNHEY and CDR2 SVGAGI. The CDR3 loop spans 12 amino acids. Deletions cut 2 bases from V and 7 bases from J, with 8 bases between. The CDR3: CASSYTRGEAFF. The CDR3, as DNA: TGTGCCAGCAGTTACACAAGGGGTGAAGCTTTCTTT.

Comments on this clonotype: Here the CDR3 omits its conserved ending phenylalanine or tryptophan, so a read error is the likely source. V is TRBV7-2 and J is TRBJ1-1; D gene unclear. Germline CDR1 SGHTA, CDR2 FQGNSA. V was trimmed by 5 bases and J by 1 base, leaving 11 bases between them. The CDR3 length is 14 residues. CDR3 nucleotide sequence: TGTGCCAGCAGCAGTCTCTATGCGAACACTGAAGCTTTCTAT. Translated, it gives CASSSLYANTEAFY.

Ten or more counts support this clonotype. The chain links TRBV24-1 to TRBJ2-1, with D possibly matching TRBD1 (6 bases). Trimming left V 4 bases short and J 10 bases short, with 10 bases between. This CDR3 is built from 12 residues. CDR1 is KGHDR and CDR2 is SFDVKD in the germline V gene. The CDR3 sequence is CATSETGREQFF. CDR3 bases: TGTGCCACCAGTGAGACAGGCCGCGAGCAGTTCTTC.

This clonotype was seen at least ten times. The chain carries TRBV5-1 and TRBJ2-4; TRBD1 matches at 7 bases. Losses at the gene ends were 0 bases for V and 7 bases for J; bases not matched to a gene: 1. The CDR3 covers 13 residues. From germline, CDR1 is SGHRS and CDR2 YFSETQ. The CDR3 DNA sequence: TGCGCCAGCAGCTTGGACAGGGGCAACATTCAGTACTTC. It specifies CASSLDRGNIQYF. Combining the CDR3 with reference TRBV5-1 and TRBJ2-4 gives the whole variable domain KAGVTQTPRYLIKTRGQQVTLSCSPISGHRSVSWYQQTPGQGLQFLFEYFSETQRNKGNFPGRFSGRQFSNSRSEMNVSTLELGDSALYLCASSLDRGNIQYFGAGTRLSVL.

This clonotype was detected only a few times. J is TRBJ1-1 and V is TRBV18; no firm D call. This CDR3 has 13 residues. Trimming took 3 bases from V and 5 from J, leaving 10 bases between them. The germline V gene encodes CDR1 KGHSH and CDR2 LQKENI. CDR3 amino acids: CASSPGRTTEAFF. Written as DNA, the CDR3 is TGTGCCAGCTCACCCGGCAGGACTACTGAAGCTTTCTTT.

This clonotype was observed at least ten times. This rearrangement joins TRBV19 to TRBJ1-5, with a tentative D call TRBD1 (6 bases). The V gene lost 3 bases and the J gene lost 5 bases, with 20 bases spanning the gap. There are 17 residues in the CDR3. CDR1 is LNHDA, CDR2 SQIVND, per germline (reference sequence). This chain's CDR3 is CASSIDSQRGVHQPQHF. The CDR3 region has the DNA TGTGCCAGTAGTATCGATAGTCAGAGGGGGGTCCATCAGCCCCAGCATTTT.

This clonotype was seen ten or more times. The genes are TRBV7-2 and TRBJ1-5; perhaps TRBD1 as D (5 bases). The CDR3 is 14 residues long. Trimming shortened V by 1 base and J by 6 bases, and 10 bases separated the two germline ends. CDR1 and CDR2 from the germline V gene are SGHTA and FQGNSA. The CDR3 DNA follows: TGTGCCAGCAGCTTAGGGGGGGAGGGTCAGCCCCAGCATTTT. This gives the protein CASSLGGEGQPQHF.